This T cell receptor (beta chain) was identified during a study of cytomegalovirus exposure and HLA in healthy donors. Comment on this clone: Its antigen is still unknown.

Samples came from healthy bone marrow donors. The CDR3 totals 19 residues. V dropped 3 bases and J dropped 0; count of bases not matched to a gene: 8. The germline gives CDR1 SGHRS, CDR2 YFSETQ. Whole-study findings and limits: It emerged from a later analysis that several of the most significant clusters appeared to be linked to common viral pathogens. It was reported in a later analysis that an Asian-associated ancestry cluster showed fewer N-insertions than the 666-donor mean.

It was with 60 Vbeta and 13 Jbeta primers that the PCR ran. The table came from immunoSEQ multiplex PCR; TCRdb's copy has only in-frame clones and leaves some out. The sample has under 200,000 clones; roughly 70% are singletons. V is TRBV5-1 and J is TRBJ2-1, with 14 positions matching TRBD2. The sequenced sample was PBMCs. The sequence was collected from a woman between 50 and 59 years old in good health and CMV-seropositive. For the CDR3, the DNA is TGCGCCAGCAGCTACAGGACTAGCGGGGGGCGTCCCTCCTACAATGAGCAGTTCTTC. This translates into CASSYRTSGGRPSYNEQFF.